This is a list of T cell receptor beta chains from one sample in a study of blood T cell repertoires in COVID-19. This table comes from immunoSEQ multiplex PCR, and its TCRdb copy is limited to in-frame clones, with some not included. Here the sample spans tens of thousands of clones, 70% to 85% being singletons. Sequencing input: peripheral blood. The receptors derive from a woman aged 65 to 85 with acute or convalescent COVID-19. Each CDR3 is given without its conserved first and last residue. Each record gives: D gene, V gene, J gene, CDR3 protein. A D gene is named only where the DNA matches it firmly.

NA,TRBV3-1/TRBV3-2,TRBJ2-1,ASSQDWRNNEQF
TRBD1,TRBV12-3/TRBV12-4,TRBJ1-1,ASSFGTGVEAF
TRBD2,TRBV28,TRBJ2-3,ATRLGGSLDTQY
NA,TRBV6-5,TRBJ1-6,ASTINRARSPLH
NA,TRBV19,TRBJ2-1,ASARVRTASSYNEQF
NA,TRBV6-5,TRBJ2-1,ASSLRGGASHNEQF
TRBD1,TRBV5-4,TRBJ1-2,ASSIPDRGLDGYT
TRBD1,TRBV15,TRBJ1-5,ATSREGTGGKPQH
NA,TRBV5-1,TRBJ2-7,ASSLATGQAPYEQY
NA,TRBV19,TRBJ2-7,ASSERAREQY
NA,TRBV29-1,TRBJ1-2,SVEDLIQGRYGYT
NA,TRBV3-1/TRBV3-2,TRBJ2-1,ASSQGPSGGEQF
TRBD2,TRBV11-1,TRBJ2-1,ASSSGLAGRNEQF
NA,TRBV10-3,TRBJ1-1,AIQEWGDSTEAF
NA,TRBV11-2,TRBJ2-6,ASSLEEDSPHSGANVLT
NA,TRBV11-1,TRBJ1-1,ASSSTPNTGLTEAF
NA,TRBV18,TRBJ1-2,ASSPPGDYGYT
NA,TRBV7-2,TRBJ1-2,ASSLAGAGNGYT
TRBD1,TRBV24-1,TRBJ2-3,ATSEAGGMADTQY
NA,TRBV3-1/TRBV3-2,TRBJ1-2,ASRRTGSYGYT
NA,TRBV2,TRBJ1-2,ASSEGRGSPSGGYT
NA,TRBV18,TRBJ2-2,ASSPFATPNGGTGELF
NA,TRBV27,TRBJ1-4,ASSPRGFTNEKLF
TRBD1,TRBV12-5,TRBJ1-1,ASGVGQGRTEAF
NA,TRBV6-5,TRBJ2-2,ASRFGTGGERELF
TRBD2,TRBV6-5,TRBJ2-7,ASSSPGLRLEQY
NA,TRBV9,TRBJ1-1,ASSGIAVGTEAF
NA,TRBV5-1,TRBJ1-4,ASSSREKLF
NA,TRBV3-1/TRBV3-2,TRBJ2-1,ASSQHPNSGNEQF
TRBD1,TRBV5-1,TRBJ1-1,ASSRAGGRQAEAF
NA,TRBV5-6,TRBJ2-5,ASSGGSQETQY
TRBD1,TRBV6-2/TRBV6-3,TRBJ1-1,ASSWDRGPYSEAF
TRBD1,TRBV9,TRBJ2-7,ASSPGQALYEQY
NA,TRBV6-2/TRBV6-3,TRBJ1-4,ASSRGGSSNEKLF
NA,TRBV9,TRBJ1-3,ASSVDPPSRSGRNTIY
NA,TRBV7-2,TRBJ1-4,ASSLSSRGNEKLF
NA,TRBV27,TRBJ2-2,ASSLLGNTGELF
TRBD1,TRBV27,TRBJ2-7,ASSSSRRDRIYEQY
NA,TRBV3-1/TRBV3-2,TRBJ2-5,ASSRRSVVETQY
NA,TRBV19,TRBJ1-6,ASTERGSPLH
TRBD1,TRBV28,TRBJ2-1,ASSVPGTGGYNEQF
NA,TRBV19,TRBJ1-1,ASSIRGREAF
NA,TRBV5-6,TRBJ2-1,ASSPNNGVQQF
NA,TRBV5-5,TRBJ2-6,ASSLDGQGILSGANVLT
NA,TRBV18,TRBJ2-6,ASSPISGTFSGANVLT
TRBD1,TRBV7-8,TRBJ1-1,ASRPGQMNTEAF
TRBD1,TRBV7-2,TRBJ2-2,ASSLVATGGPNTGELF
NA,TRBV5-6,TRBJ2-1,ASTDGLLEQF
TRBD1,TRBV19,TRBJ2-7,ASSIGQGAFIHEQY
NA,TRBV19,TRBJ1-1,ASSTNMNTEAF